The subject of this entry is one T cell receptor (beta chain). Its antigen is unknown. Nothing much larger sits one base from this clone, and base qualities are not available. This specimen comes from a study of blood T cell repertoires in COVID-19 (TCRdb year 2020). General notes on the study: Samples from collaborators originated in the United States, Italy and Spain and spanned both the acute and convalescent phases of COVID-19. The material from the prospective study consisted of cDNA or gDNA derived from T cells, B-cell-depleted T cells, or PBMCs. The dataset comprised deeply sampled blood TCRbeta repertoires from subjects exposed to, actively infected with, or recovered from COVID-19. The repertoires were released in a freely available public database intended as a resource for research on the immune response to SARS-CoV-2. Samples came from the ongoing ImmuneRACE study (first 160 participants) plus 1,254 subjects from 6 global collaborators. A de-identified subject ID, COVID-19 status, age in years and sex were almost always included in the sample metadata. Where HLA class I and class II types were available, the types were taken from metadata supplied by the sample provider, not from assay-based typing. Results and caveats for the whole study, not just this receptor: The amount of clinical and demographic metadata varied by source and participant and was provided uncurated.

One collaborating source in Seattle enrolled patients while the patients were actively infected and followed the patients over time throughout the course of disease. The collaborating institutions used their own protocols to collect whole blood in K2EDTA tubes. For TCRbeta analysis, collaborator samples were shipped as frozen whole blood, as isolated PBMCs, or as DNA extracted from either sample type. TCRbeta CDR3 regions were amplified from genomic DNA by means of the immunoSEQ Assay, a bias-controlled multiplex PCR. As for how the authors treated the data: The number of nucleated cells in each sample was estimated by amplification of reference gene primers within the assay. To quantify the absolute abundance of each unique TCRbeta CDR3 rearrangement, sequence reads were collapsed and filtered. For each sample, productive Simpson clonality was calculated as the square root of Simpson's diversity index across productive rearrangements. In TCRdb, the immuneACCESS table is reduced to in-frame sequences with V and J assigned. These tables do not hold every clone; where another copy was compared, an unresolved V gene accounts for under half, and the others remain unexplained. V and J calls and clone size are as listed in that table; D and trimming were resolved from the DNA. The sample yields under 200,000 clones; 70% to 90% were counted once. The top ten hold 8.3% of the sample.

The CDR1 and CDR2 encoded by the germline V gene (reference sequence) are MNHEY and SMNVEV. The junction shows trimming of 7 bases on V and 10 bases on J, and the gene matches do not reach 6 bases of it. The CDR3 has 12 amino acids, counting the end cysteine and phenylalanine. Only the CDR3 DNA is retained, 36 bases long and in frame from the first base. The sequence came from a woman aged 60-75 years with COVID-19, enrolled during active disease. Sequences were obtained from peripheral blood. The chain employs TRBV27 and TRBJ2-1; 8 bases in the middle match TRBD1. The DNA reads TGTGCCAGCAACCTCGACAGGGGAGAGCAGTTCTTC. This sequence encodes CASNLDRGEQFF.